One T cell receptor (beta chain) is described in this entry. The CDR3 runs 15 residues. The V and J ends lost 1 base and 7 bases respectively, with 11 bases between them. CDR1 and CDR2 from the germline V gene are MGHDK and SYGVNS. Amplification used 60 Vbeta primers and 13 Jbeta primers. Libraries were prepared by immunoSEQ multiplex PCR; TCRdb keeps only in-frame clonotypes and omits some of them. The sample has about 150,000 clones; 78% are singletons. The data originate from a study of cytomegalovirus exposure and HLA in healthy donors. The overall study: Sequencing of about 179 million T cells in an earlier analysis found approximately 120 million unique TCR beta sequences.

The rearrangement links TRBV25-1 to TRBJ1-6, with D possibly matching TRBD1 (5 bases). This clonotype was sampled from a woman aged 45-65 years in good health and CMV-seropositive. The sequenced sample consisted of PBMCs. The chain's CDR3 is CASSESGVRNSPLHF. CDR3 sequence (DNA): TGTGCCAGCAGTGAATCGGGGGTGAGAAATTCACCCCTCCACTTT.